The sequence of this T cell receptor (beta chain) was determined in a study of blood T cell repertoires in COVID-19. Study at large: COVID-19 samples, acute and convalescent, were from the United States, Italy and Spain. T cells, B-cell-depleted T cells, or PBMCs supplied cDNA or gDNA.

Clones were sequenced by immunoSEQ multiplex PCR, and TCRdb holds only the in-frame ones, with some missing. The table has some 120,000 clones, roughly four fifths seen once; the top ten hold 7.9%. V lost 6 bases, J lost 0 bases, and 6 bases lay in between. The CDR3 length is 12 residues. Germline values: CDR1 KGHSH, CDR2 LQKENI. The specimen was peripheral blood. This chain connects TRBV18 to TRBJ2-7; D is unclear. This clonotype originated in a human donor in a cohort sampled during active COVID-19. For the CDR3, the DNA is TGTGCCAGCTCGCTGAGCTCCTACGAGCAGTACTTC. It yields the protein CASSLSSYEQYF.